This is a list of T cell receptor beta chains from one sample in a study of blood T cell repertoires in COVID-19. TCRdb's table, derived via immunoSEQ multiplex PCR, lists solely in-frame clones and lacks some. Here the sample spans under 140,000 clones, roughly 91% being singletons. Material for sequencing was peripheral blood. The receptor set was obtained from a woman aged 50 to 60 with acute or convalescent COVID-19. Each CDR3 is given with its conserved first and last residue. Fields, in order: D gene, V gene, CDR3 length, clone size, J gene, CDR3 DNA, CDR3 protein. The D gene is left open where the match is weak. Only part of the rows carry a size: once, few, many, or a class if the clone is expanded.

d_gene: NA
v_gene: TRBV14
len: 17
abundance: NA
j_gene: TRBJ2-7
CDR3nt: TGTGCCAGCAGCCCCAGAGGAGGCAGCGGAGGCTCCTACGAGCAGTACTTC
CDR3aa: CASSPRGGSGGSYEQYF

d_gene: NA
v_gene: TRBV2
len: 14
abundance: NA
j_gene: TRBJ1-1
CDR3nt: TGTGCCAGCAGTAGGCAGGGGATGAACACTGAAGCTTTCTTT
CDR3aa: CASSRQGMNTEAFF

d_gene: NA
v_gene: TRBV28
len: 12
abundance: NA
j_gene: TRBJ1-5
CDR3nt: TGTGCCAGCAGTTTGGGGGGTCAGCCCCAGCATTTT
CDR3aa: CASSLGGQPQHF

d_gene: NA
v_gene: TRBV7-9
len: 14
abundance: NA
j_gene: TRBJ2-2
CDR3nt: TGTGCCAGCAGCTTAGGCGGGAACACCGGGGAGCTGTTTTTT
CDR3aa: CASSLGGNTGELFF

d_gene: TRBD2
v_gene: TRBV7-9
len: 16
abundance: few
j_gene: TRBJ2-1
CDR3nt: TGTGCCAGCAGCTTACGGCTAGCGGGAGACTACAATGAGCAGTTCTTC
CDR3aa: CASSLRLAGDYNEQFF

d_gene: TRBD2
v_gene: TRBV7-2
len: 17
abundance: NA
j_gene: TRBJ2-3
CDR3nt: TGTGCCAGCAGCTTAGGGGGGTCGGGAGGGCCGACAGATACGCAGTATTTT
CDR3aa: CASSLGGSGGPTDTQYF

d_gene: NA
v_gene: TRBV29-1
len: 14
abundance: NA
j_gene: TRBJ1-1
CDR3nt: TGCAGCGTTGATCTCTCGGGGGGAGACACTGAAGCTTTCTTT
CDR3aa: CSVDLSGGDTEAFF

d_gene: TRBD1
v_gene: TRBV2
len: 17
abundance: NA
j_gene: TRBJ2-5
CDR3nt: TGTGCCAGCAGTGTAATCCGGGACAGGGGGTATCAAGAGACCCAGTACTTC
CDR3aa: CASSVIRDRGYQETQYF

d_gene: NA
v_gene: TRBV6-6
len: 12
abundance: NA
j_gene: TRBJ1-2
CDR3nt: TGTGCCAGCAGTTACTCGCAGGGTGGCTACACCTTC
CDR3aa: CASSYSQGGYTF

d_gene: TRBD1
v_gene: TRBV10-3
len: 14
abundance: NA
j_gene: TRBJ2-7
CDR3nt: TGTGCCATCAGTTCGGGACAGAGCTCCTACGAGCAGTACTTC
CDR3aa: CAISSGQSSYEQYF

d_gene: NA
v_gene: TRBV6-1
len: 17
abundance: NA
j_gene: TRBJ1-4
CDR3nt: TGTGCCAGCAGTGAAGACCCCCGGACATTTCAAAATGAAAAACTGTTTTTT
CDR3aa: CASSEDPRTFQNEKLFF

d_gene: TRBD2
v_gene: TRBV30
len: 14
abundance: NA
j_gene: TRBJ2-3
CDR3nt: TGTGCCTGGAGACTAGCGGGAGCTGCAGATACGCAGTATTTT
CDR3aa: CAWRLAGAADTQYF

d_gene: NA
v_gene: TRBV28
len: 15
abundance: NA
j_gene: TRBJ1-2
CDR3nt: TGTGCCAGCAGTTTTTCGGACAGCCCCCCGTCGGGCTACACCTTC
CDR3aa: CASSFSDSPPSGYTF

d_gene: TRBD1
v_gene: TRBV7-9
len: 16
abundance: NA
j_gene: TRBJ2-7
CDR3nt: TGTGCCAGCAGCTCTCCGGACCGGGACAGGATTTACGAGCAGTACTTC
CDR3aa: CASSSPDRDRIYEQYF

d_gene: NA
v_gene: TRBV12-3/TRBV12-4
len: 13
abundance: once
j_gene: TRBJ2-5
CDR3nt: TGTGCCAGCAGTTTACGGCGGGAAGAGACCCAGTACTTC
CDR3aa: CASSLRREETQYF

d_gene: TRBD2
v_gene: TRBV11-3
len: 15
abundance: NA
j_gene: TRBJ2-1
CDR3nt: TGTGCCAGCAGCAAGTTTAGCGGGAGGGACAATGAGCAGTTCTTC
CDR3aa: CASSKFSGRDNEQFF

d_gene: TRBD2
v_gene: TRBV7-2
len: 15
abundance: NA
j_gene: TRBJ2-5
CDR3nt: TGTGCCAGCAGCTTAGGCGGGAGGGCCAGGGAGACCCAGTACTTC
CDR3aa: CASSLGGRARETQYF

d_gene: NA
v_gene: TRBV19
len: 13
abundance: NA
j_gene: TRBJ1-1
CDR3nt: TGTGCCAGTAGTATTACTAGAGGCACTGAAGCTTTCTTT
CDR3aa: CASSITRGTEAFF

d_gene: NA
v_gene: TRBV20-1
len: 13
abundance: NA
j_gene: TRBJ2-5
CDR3nt: TGCAGTGCTAGTCGCCCAGAAAGAGAGACCCAGTACTTC
CDR3aa: CSASRPERETQYF

d_gene: NA
v_gene: TRBV7-2
len: 16
abundance: NA
j_gene: TRBJ2-2
CDR3nt: TGTGCCAGCAGCTTAGGTCATCTTACTAACACCGGGGAGCTGTTTTTT
CDR3aa: CASSLGHLTNTGELFF

d_gene: TRBD1
v_gene: TRBV19
len: 16
abundance: NA
j_gene: TRBJ2-7
CDR3nt: TGTGCCAGTAGTCTGGGAGGACAGGGCCGCTCCTACGAGCAGTACTTC
CDR3aa: CASSLGGQGRSYEQYF

d_gene: NA
v_gene: TRBV29-1
len: 14
abundance: few
j_gene: TRBJ2-1
CDR3nt: TGCAGCGCCCCAAGCAGCGGGCAATACAATGAGCAGTTCTTC
CDR3aa: CSAPSSGQYNEQFF

d_gene: NA
v_gene: TRBV7-2
len: 15
abundance: NA
j_gene: TRBJ1-5
CDR3nt: TGTGCCAGCAGCCTCGGACAGTGGAGCAATCAGCCCCAGCATTTT
CDR3aa: CASSLGQWSNQPQHF